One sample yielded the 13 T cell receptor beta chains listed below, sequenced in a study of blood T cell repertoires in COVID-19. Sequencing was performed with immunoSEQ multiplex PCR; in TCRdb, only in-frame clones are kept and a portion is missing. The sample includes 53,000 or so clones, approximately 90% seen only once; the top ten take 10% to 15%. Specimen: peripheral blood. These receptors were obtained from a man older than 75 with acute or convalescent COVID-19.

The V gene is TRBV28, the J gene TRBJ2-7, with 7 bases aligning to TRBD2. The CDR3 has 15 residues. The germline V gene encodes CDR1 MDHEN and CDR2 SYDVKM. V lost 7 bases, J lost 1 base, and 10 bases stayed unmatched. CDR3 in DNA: TGTGCCAGCACCTCGGGGCAGGGAGGGTCCTACGAGCAGTACTTC. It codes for CASTSGQGGSYEQYF.

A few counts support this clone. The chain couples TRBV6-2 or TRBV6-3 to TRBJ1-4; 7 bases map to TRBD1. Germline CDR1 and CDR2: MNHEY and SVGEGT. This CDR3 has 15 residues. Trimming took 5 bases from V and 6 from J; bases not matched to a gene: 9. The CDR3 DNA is TGTGCCAGCAGTACCCCAGGGGGTCCGGATGAAAAACTGTTTTTT. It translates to CASSTPGGPDEKLFF.

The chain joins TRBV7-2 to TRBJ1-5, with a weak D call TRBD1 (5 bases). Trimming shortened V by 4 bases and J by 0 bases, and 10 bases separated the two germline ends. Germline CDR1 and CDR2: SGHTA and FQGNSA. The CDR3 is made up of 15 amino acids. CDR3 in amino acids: CASSSDRFSNQPQHF. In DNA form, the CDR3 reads TGTGCCAGCAGCTCCGACAGATTTAGCAATCAGCCCCAGCATTTT.

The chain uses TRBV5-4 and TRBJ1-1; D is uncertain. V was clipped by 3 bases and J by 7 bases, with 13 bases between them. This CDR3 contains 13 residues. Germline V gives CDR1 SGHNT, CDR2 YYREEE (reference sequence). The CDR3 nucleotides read TGTGCCAGCAGCTCCCCTACCGGGAGTGAAGCTTTCTTT. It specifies CASSSPTGSEAFF. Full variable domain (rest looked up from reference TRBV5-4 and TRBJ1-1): ETGVTQSPTHLIKTRGQQVTLRCSSQSGHNTVSWYQQALGQGPQFIFQYYREEENGRGNFPPRFSGLQFPNYSSELNVNALELDDSALYLCASSSPTGSEAFFGQGTRLTVV.

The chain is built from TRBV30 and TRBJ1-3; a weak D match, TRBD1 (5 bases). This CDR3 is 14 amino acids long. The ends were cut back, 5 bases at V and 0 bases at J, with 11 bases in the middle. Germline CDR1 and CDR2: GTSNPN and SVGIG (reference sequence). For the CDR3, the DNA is TGTGCCTGGGCGGACACTAACTCTGGAAACACCATATATTTT. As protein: CAWADTNSGNTIYF.

CDR3 in DNA: TGTGCCAGCAGCCACGGAGGGACTTCGGCCAAGGGTGGCTACACCTTC. Its protein is CASSHGGTSAKGGYTF. The chain is built from TRBV3-1 (or the pseudogene TRBV3-2) and TRBJ1-2; TRBD1 might be the D (5 bases). The CDR3 consists of 16 residues. Germline CDR1 is LGHDT and CDR2 is YNNKEL (reference sequence). V was clipped by 3 bases and J by 7 bases, with 21 bases between them.

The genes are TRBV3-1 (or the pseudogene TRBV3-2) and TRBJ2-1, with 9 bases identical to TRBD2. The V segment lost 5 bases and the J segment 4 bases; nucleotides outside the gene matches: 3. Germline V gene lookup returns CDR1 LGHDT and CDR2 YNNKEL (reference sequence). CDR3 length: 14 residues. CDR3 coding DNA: TGTGCCAGCAGCGGACTAGCGAGTTACAATGAGCAGTTCTTC. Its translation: CASSGLASYNEQFF.

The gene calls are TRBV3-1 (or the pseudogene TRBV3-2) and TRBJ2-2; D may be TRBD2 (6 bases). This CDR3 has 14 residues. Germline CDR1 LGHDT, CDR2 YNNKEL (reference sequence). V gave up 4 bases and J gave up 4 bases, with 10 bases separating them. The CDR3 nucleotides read TGTGCCAGCAGCCCGGATAGCGGCACCGGGGAGCTGTTTTTT. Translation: CASSPDSGTGELFF.

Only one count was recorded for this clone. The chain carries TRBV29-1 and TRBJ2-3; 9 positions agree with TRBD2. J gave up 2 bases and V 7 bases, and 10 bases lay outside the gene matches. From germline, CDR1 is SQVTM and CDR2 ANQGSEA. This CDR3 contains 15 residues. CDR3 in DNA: TGCAGCGGCGCCAGGAGCGGGGGGTACACAGATACGCAGTATTTT. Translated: CSGARSGGYTDTQYF.

The CDR3 protein is CASSLGVGGGEFGEQFF. The CDR3 DNA reads TGCGCCAGCAGCTTAGGTGTAGGCGGGGGGGAGTTCGGTGAGCAGTTCTTC. V and J are TRBV5-1 and TRBJ2-1; 9 bases map to TRBD2. Germline values: CDR1 SGHRS, CDR2 YFSETQ. This CDR3 comprises 17 residues. V lost 2 bases and J lost 9; bases outside the gene matches: 15. The whole variable domain, remainder taken from reference TRBV5-1 and TRBJ2-1, is KAGVTQTPRYLIKTRGQQVTLSCSPISGHRSVSWYQQTPGQGLQFLFEYFSETQRNKGNFPGRFSGRQFSNSRSEMNVSTLELGDSALYLCASSLGVGGGEFGEQFFGPGTRLTVL.

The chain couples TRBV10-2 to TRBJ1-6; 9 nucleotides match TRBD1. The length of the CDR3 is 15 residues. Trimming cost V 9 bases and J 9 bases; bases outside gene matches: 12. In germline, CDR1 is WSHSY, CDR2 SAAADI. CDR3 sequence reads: CASGQPGTGFSPLHF. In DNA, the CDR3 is TGCGCCAGTGGCCAACCCGGGACAGGGTTTTCACCCCTCCACTTT.

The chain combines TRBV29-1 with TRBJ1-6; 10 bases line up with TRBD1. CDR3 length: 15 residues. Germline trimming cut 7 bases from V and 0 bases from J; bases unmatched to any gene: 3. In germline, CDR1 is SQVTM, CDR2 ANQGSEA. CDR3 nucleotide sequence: TGCAGCGCCCGGACAGGGGGCTCCTATAATTCACCCCTCCACTTT. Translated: CSARTGGSYNSPLHF.

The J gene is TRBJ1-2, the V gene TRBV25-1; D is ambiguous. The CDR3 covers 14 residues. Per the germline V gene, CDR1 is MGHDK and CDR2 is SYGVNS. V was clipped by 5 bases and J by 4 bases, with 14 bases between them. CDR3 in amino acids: CASSTRLALYGYTF. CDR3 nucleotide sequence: TGTGCCAGCAGTACCCGCCTAGCTCTCTATGGCTACACCTTC.